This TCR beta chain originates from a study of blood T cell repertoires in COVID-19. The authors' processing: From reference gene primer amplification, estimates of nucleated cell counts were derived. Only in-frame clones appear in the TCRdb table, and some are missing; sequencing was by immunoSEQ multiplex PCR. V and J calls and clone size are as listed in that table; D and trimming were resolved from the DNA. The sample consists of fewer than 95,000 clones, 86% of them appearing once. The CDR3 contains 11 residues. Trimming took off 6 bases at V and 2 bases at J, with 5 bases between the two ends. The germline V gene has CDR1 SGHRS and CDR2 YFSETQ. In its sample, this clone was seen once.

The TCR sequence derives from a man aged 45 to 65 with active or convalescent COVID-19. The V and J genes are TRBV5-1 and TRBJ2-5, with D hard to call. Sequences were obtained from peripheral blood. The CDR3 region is CASTTQETQYF. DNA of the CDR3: TGCGCCAGCACCACACAAGAGACCCAGTACTTC.